This is a list of T cell receptor beta chains from one sample in a study of blood T cell repertoires in COVID-19. Assay: immunoSEQ multiplex PCR; the TCRdb copy retains only in-frame clones and omits some. The sample has more than 150,000 clones, about 85% seen once. The sequencing input was peripheral blood. These receptors all stem from a woman older than 75 with acute or convalescent COVID-19. Both conserved end residues are part of each CDR3. The order of the fields is CDR3 DNA, CDR3 protein, clone size, V gene, J gene, D gene. A D gene is named only where the DNA matches it firmly. For some rows the clone size is stated as once, few or many, or as a class when expanded; others skip it.

cdr3_nt: TGCGCCAGCAGGCGGGACTCCACAGATACGCAGTATTTT
cdr3_aa: CASRRDSTDTQYF
clone_size: -
v_call: TRBV5-1
j_call: TRBJ2-3
d_call: -

cdr3_nt: TGTGCCATCAGTTCAACATTCCAGGGCACTGAAGCTTTCTTT
cdr3_aa: CAISSTFQGTEAFF
clone_size: -
v_call: TRBV10-3
j_call: TRBJ1-1
d_call: -

cdr3_nt: TGCGCCAGCAGCCAGAACGGGGGGGCCCGGGATACGCAGTATTTT
cdr3_aa: CASSQNGGARDTQYF
clone_size: -
v_call: TRBV4-1
j_call: TRBJ2-3
d_call: TRBD2

cdr3_nt: TGTGCCAGTAGTATAGAGGAACAGTTGAACACTGAAGCTTTCTTT
cdr3_aa: CASSIEEQLNTEAFF
clone_size: few
v_call: TRBV19
j_call: TRBJ1-1
d_call: -

cdr3_nt: TGTGCCAGCAGCTTAGTGGGGCAGGGAACTGAAGCTTTCTTT
cdr3_aa: CASSLVGQGTEAFF
clone_size: -
v_call: TRBV7-6
j_call: TRBJ1-1
d_call: -

cdr3_nt: TGTGCCAGCAGTTACAGCAGGGGGAAGACTGAAGCTTTCTTT
cdr3_aa: CASSYSRGKTEAFF
clone_size: -
v_call: TRBV6-2/TRBV6-3
j_call: TRBJ1-1
d_call: TRBD1

cdr3_nt: TGTGCCAGCAGCCGGACTAGCGGGAGTCCCGGGGAGCTGTTTTTT
cdr3_aa: CASSRTSGSPGELFF
clone_size: -
v_call: TRBV3-1/TRBV3-2
j_call: TRBJ2-2
d_call: TRBD2

cdr3_nt: TGTGCCTGGAGACGGGGACAGGGTCGAGGCTACACCTTC
cdr3_aa: CAWRRGQGRGYTF
clone_size: -
v_call: TRBV30
j_call: TRBJ1-2
d_call: TRBD1

cdr3_nt: TGTGCCAGCAGTGCCGAGCAAGAGACCCAGTACTTC
cdr3_aa: CASSAEQETQYF
clone_size: -
v_call: TRBV2
j_call: TRBJ2-5
d_call: -

cdr3_nt: TGTGCCAGCAGCTTGACGGGAAGCACAGATACGCAGTATTTT
cdr3_aa: CASSLTGSTDTQYF
clone_size: -
v_call: TRBV7-9
j_call: TRBJ2-3
d_call: -

cdr3_nt: TGTGCCAGCAGCCCGGGGACAGGGTGGGGTTTAGCTTTCTTT
cdr3_aa: CASSPGTGWGLAFF
clone_size: -
v_call: TRBV3-1/TRBV3-2
j_call: TRBJ1-1
d_call: TRBD1

cdr3_nt: TGTGCCAGCTCCCTAACCGGACAGGACCGAAACACCATATATTTT
cdr3_aa: CASSLTGQDRNTIYF
clone_size: -
v_call: TRBV18
j_call: TRBJ1-3
d_call: TRBD1

cdr3_nt: TGTGCCAGCAGCGTGGAGAGCTCTGGAAACACCATATATTTT
cdr3_aa: CASSVESSGNTIYF
clone_size: -
v_call: TRBV11-2
j_call: TRBJ1-3
d_call: -